Shown below are 10 T cell receptor beta chains from a single sample sequenced in a study of OX40 agonist ivuxolimab in advanced cancers. Using immunoSEQ multiplex PCR, the repertoire was profiled, and TCRdb retains in-frame clones only, with some absent. The sample records around 67,000 clones, around 90% being singletons. The sample was CD4+ or CD8+ T cells sorted from blood, taken in a trial of the OX40 agonist ivuxolimab. The receptors here all came from an adult with an advanced solid tumor such as melanoma, head and neck, liver or kidney cancer.

The chain has TRBV6-5 and TRBJ1-6, with a possible D match to TRBD1 (5 bases). CDR1 and CDR2 from the germline V gene are MNHEY and SVGAGI. This CDR3 comprises 15 residues. Trimming took off 6 bases at V and 8 bases at J, with 17 bases between the two ends. CDR3 in DNA: TGTGCCAGCAGGCATGGGACTTCGAGGGATTCACCCCTCCACTTT. Translating it yields CASRHGTSRDSPLHF.

This chain links TRBV6-6 with TRBJ2-7; TRBD2 matches at 7 bases. From germline, CDR1 is MNHNY and CDR2 SVGAGI (reference sequence). The CDR3 has 16 amino acids. Trimming removed 5 bases from V and 1 base from J; junction bases left unmatched: 11. CDR3 loop: CASSPLGGRASYEQYF. As DNA, the CDR3 is TGTGCCAGCAGTCCCCTAGGAGGGAGGGCGTCCTACGAGCAGTACTTC.

V is TRBV21-1 and J is TRBJ1-2. TRBV21-1 is a pseudogene segment. The CDR3 totals 16 residues. CDR3 in amino acids: CASITPWGPANYGYTF. CDR3 nucleotides: TGTGCCAGCATCACTCCGTGGGGTCCCGCTAACTATGGCTACACCTTC.

The chain joins TRBV6-5 to TRBJ2-7; TRBD2 agrees at 8 bases. The CDR3 consists of 14 residues. Germline CDR1 reads MNHEY; CDR2 reads SVGAGI. V gave up 4 bases and J gave up 4 bases; unmatched junction bases: 6. The CDR3 reads CASSSGRGGYEQYF. As DNA, the CDR3 is TGTGCCAGCAGTTCAGGACGGGGGGGTTACGAGCAGTACTTC.

This clone was observed a few times. This sample also contains other DNA sequences that code for the same CDR3. The V and J genes are TRBV7-2 and TRBJ2-5; TRBD2 matches at 8 bases. The V gene's germline CDR1 is SGHTA and CDR2 FQGNSA. The V gene end was trimmed by 4 bases and the J gene end by 1 base; junction bases not matched to a gene: 2. The CDR3 totals 14 residues. The DNA for the CDR3 is TGTGCCAGCAGCTCCGGGGGGGCCCAAGAGACCCAGTACTTC. Protein product: CASSSGGAQETQYF.

The chain recombines TRBV11-3 with TRBJ1-2; D possibly corresponds to TRBD1 (6 bases). Germline V gives CDR1 SGHNT, CDR2 YENEEA. This CDR3 comprises 17 residues. V dropped 6 bases and J dropped 2 bases, with 22 bases sitting between them. CDR3 residues: CASSFYRESGDNYGYTF. In DNA, the CDR3 is TGTGCCAGCAGTTTTTACAGGGAATCGGGGGACAACTATGGCTACACCTTC.

A single count supports this clone. The junction departs from germline at one end; a sequencing error may be responsible. J is TRBJ2-5 and V is TRBV7-7, with TRBD1 matching 12 bases. This CDR3 has 17 amino acids. Germline lookup yields CDR1 SSHAT and CDR2 FNYEAQ (reference sequence). The CDR3: CASSLDGTGGPQETQYF. CDR3 nucleotide sequence: TGTGCTAGCAGCTTAGACGGGACAGGGGGCCCCCAAGAGACCCAGTACTTC.

This sequence joins TRBV7-6 and TRBJ2-5; D is possibly TRBD1 (5 bases). The CDR3 is 15 residues long. V dropped 1 base and J dropped 2 bases, with 11 bases sitting between them. Germline loops: CDR1 SGHVS, CDR2 FNYEAQ. The CDR3 protein is CASSLGQGGQETQYF. The CDR3 DNA follows: TGTGCCAGCAGCTTAGGGCAGGGTGGGCAAGAGACCCAGTACTTC.

The CDR3 DNA reads as TGTGCCAGCAGCTTAAGGGACGGTAATCAGCCCCAGCATTTT. Translated: CASSLRDGNQPQHF. V is TRBV7-8 and J is TRBJ1-5; possible D gene TRBD1, 5 bases. The V gene lost 2 bases and the J gene lost 4 bases, with 9 bases spanning the gap. CDR1 and CDR2 from the germline V gene are SGHVS and FQNEAQ. This CDR3 spans 14 amino acids. The whole variable domain, remainder taken from reference TRBV7-8 and TRBJ1-5, is GAGVSQSPRYKVAKRGQDVALRCDPISGHVSLFWYQQALGQGPEFLTYFQNEAQLDKSGLPSDRFFAERPEGSVSTLKIQRTQQEDSAVYLCASSLRDGNQPQHFGDGTRLSIL.

This clone was recorded once. V gene TRBV11-1 combines with J gene TRBJ2-7; 7 bases map to TRBD1. The CDR3 has 14 residues. V lost 2 bases, J lost 3 bases, and 4 bases stayed unmatched. Germline CDR1 is SGHAT and CDR2 is FQDESV (reference sequence). CDR3 sequence (DNA): TGTGCCAGCAGCTTACTAGGGACAGACTACGAGCAGTACTTC. Its protein product is CASSLLGTDYEQYF.